The 21 T cell receptor beta chains below all came from one sample that was sequenced in a study of blood T cells in healthy people across ages. A J-beta primer mix and a sample-barcoded 5' primer were used in a second PCR of roughly 6 to 11 cycles. TCRdb re-derived calls from the 5' RACE reads in MiXCR, one entry per CDR3 protein. The data contain some 1.4 million distinct CDR3 sequences, about 43% of them singletons. The sequenced material came from blood. Receptors originate from a woman aged 18-29 years in good health.

This clonotype was seen only a few times. The V and J genes are TRBV28 and TRBJ1-4; 7 positions agree with TRBD1. V was clipped by 4 bases and J by 4 bases; unmatched bases: 6. The CDR3 covers 15 residues. The germline V gene has CDR1 MDHEN and CDR2 SYDVKM. The chain's CDR3 is CASSSSGQHNEKLFF. Here the CDR3 DNA reads TGTGCCAGCAGTTCCTCGGGACAGCATAATGAAAAACTGTTTTTT.

This clonotype was detected a few times. The chain combines TRBV4-1 with TRBJ1-2; possibly TRBD1 for D (6 bases). CDR1 and CDR2 (germline): MGHRA, YSYEKL. The CDR3 has 13 amino acids. Trimming removed 8 bases at V and 2 bases at J, with 12 bases between. The CDR3 coding sequence is TGCGCCAGCGCTAATGACAGGAACTATGGCTACACCTTC. It translates to CASANDRNYGYTF.

The chain combines TRBV27 with TRBJ1-2, with D possibly TRBD1 on 5 matching bases. This CDR3 region has 11 residues. V was cut by 10 bases and J by 8 bases, with 14 bases left in between. Germline values: CDR1 MNHEY, CDR2 SMNVEV (reference sequence). The CDR3 region is CATGGGWGYTF. The CDR3 DNA is TGTGCCACCGGGGGAGGCTGGGGCTACACCTTC.

V gene TRBV28 combines with J gene TRBJ2-7; 7 bases fit TRBD2. The CDR3 contains 14 residues. The V gene's germline CDR1 is MDHEN and CDR2 SYDVKM. Unmatched junction bases numbered 8, after V lost 3 bases and J lost 6 bases. The CDR3 nucleotides read TGTGCCAGCAGTTTGCCTAGCGGCTGGGGCGAGCAGTACTTC. Encoded protein: CASSLPSGWGEQYF.

Only a few counts were recorded for this clonotype. The chain recombines TRBV29-1 with TRBJ1-2, with D maybe TRBD1 (6 bases). Germline V CDR1 and CDR2: SQVTM, ANQGSEA. The CDR3 has 13 residues. The ends were cut back, 6 bases at V and 4 bases at J, with 15 bases in the middle. The CDR3 protein is CSVAPGAGYGYTF. CDR3 DNA: TGCAGCGTCGCCCCGGGGGCGGGCTATGGCTACACCTTC.

The chain combines TRBV27 with TRBJ2-3; TRBD2 aligns across 10 bases. V was pared by 5 bases and J by 4 bases, with 9 bases of the junction left unmatched. Germline CDR1 reads MNHEY; CDR2 reads SMNVEV (reference sequence). CDR3 size: 16 residues. The CDR3 spells CASSRTSGVGADTQYF. The CDR3 DNA reads TGTGCCAGCAGTAGGACTAGCGGAGTGGGCGCAGATACGCAGTATTTT.

This chain joins TRBV27 and TRBJ2-1, with D possibly called TRBD1 or TRBD2 (5 bases each). Germline values: CDR1 MNHEY, CDR2 SMNVEV (reference sequence). The CDR3 covers 14 residues. V was trimmed by 6 bases and J by 8 bases, leaving 17 bases between them. In DNA form, the CDR3 reads TGTGCCAGCAGGCGGGTAGGCAGGGTGGATGAGCAGTTCTTC. Translation gives CASRRVGRVDEQFF.

The table lists this clonotype with a few counts. This sequence joins TRBV29-1 and TRBJ2-7; TRBD1 matches at 8 bases. The germline V gene encodes CDR1 SQVTM and CDR2 ANQGSEA. With 6 bases clipped from V and 3 bases from J, the junction kept 10 bases outside the gene matches. The CDR3 covers 14 residues. DNA for the CDR3: TGCAGCGTGTCCACCCTGACAGGGGACTACGAGCAGTACTTC. It translates to CSVSTLTGDYEQYF.

The rearrangement joins TRBV4-2 to TRBJ1-1; D is perhaps TRBD1 (5 bases). CDR1 LGHNA and CDR2 YNFKEQ come from the germline V gene. CDR3 length: 15 residues. The V gene lost 0 bases and the J gene lost 1 base, with 9 bases spanning the gap. The CDR3 loop is CASSQERGQNTEAFF. CDR3 coding DNA: TGTGCCAGCAGCCAAGAACGGGGCCAGAACACTGAAGCTTTCTTT.

This clonotype turned up a few times. This rearrangement joins TRBV12-3 or TRBV12-4 to TRBJ2-7; 13 nucleotides line up with TRBD2. Trimming took 6 bases from V and 2 from J; bases not matched to a gene: 1. The CDR3 is 14 residues long. The chain's CDR3 is CASSTSGRAYEQYF. CDR3 bases: TGTGCCAGCAGCACTAGCGGGAGGGCCTACGAGCAGTACTTC.

The chain is built from TRBV9 and TRBJ1-1, with TRBD1 as a possible D gene (6 bases). This CDR3 has 14 amino acids. Germline values: CDR1 SGDLS, CDR2 YYNGEE. Trimming removed 1 base at V and 4 bases at J, with 11 bases between. CDR3 sequence: CASSVRGGRTEAFF. The CDR3 coding sequence is TGTGCCAGCAGCGTACGGGGGGGCCGCACTGAAGCTTTCTTT.

This clonotype was observed a handful of times. This chain uses TRBV20-1 with TRBJ2-1; tentatively, D is TRBD1 (5 bases). Germline V gene lookup returns CDR1 DFQATT and CDR2 SNEGSKA (reference sequence). Trimming took 6 bases from V and 9 from J, leaving 12 bases between them. This CDR3 has 11 residues. DNA of the CDR3: TGCAGTGCAAGGTGGGGCTTTGAGCAGTTCTTC. Its protein product is CSARWGFEQFF.

V and J are TRBV20-1 and TRBJ2-7; 9 bases align to TRBD2. The CDR3 consists of 13 residues. V shed 5 bases, J shed 4 bases, and the junction held 6 bases outside the gene matches. Per germline, CDR1 DFQATT and CDR2 SNEGSKA (reference sequence). The CDR3 DNA is TGCAGTGCTGCCGGGACTAGCTTTTACGAGCAGTACTTC. Translating it yields CSAAGTSFYEQYF.

On this clonotype itself: A junction boundary mismatches the germline segment, possibly from a read error. The gene calls are TRBV20-1 and TRBJ2-5; D might be TRBD1 (6 bases). Germline CDR1 reads DFQATT; CDR2 reads SNEGSKA (reference sequence). This CDR3 comprises 15 residues. The CDR3 region has the DNA TGCTGTGCTAGAGATTGGGGACAAGAACAAGAGACCCAGTACTTC. Amino acids: CCARDWGQEQETQYF.

The V gene is TRBV12-3 or TRBV12-4, the J gene TRBJ2-1, with 10 nucleotides matching TRBD2. Unmatched junction bases numbered 6, after V lost 2 bases and J lost 5 bases. This CDR3 comprises 16 residues. Here the CDR3 DNA reads TGTGCCAGCAGTTTAAATGCGGGACTAGCGAACAATGAGCAGTTCTTC. Translating it yields CASSLNAGLANNEQFF.

This sequence joins TRBV7-2 and TRBJ2-7; 10 positions match TRBD2. This CDR3 comprises 15 residues. CDR1 and CDR2 (germline): SGHTA, FQGNSA. V shed 6 bases and J 0 bases; nucleotides not matched to a gene: 5. In nucleotides, the CDR3 is TGTGCCAGCAGTTTTGCTAGCGGGGGCTCCTACGAGCAGTACTTC. Protein: CASSFASGGSYEQYF.

The chain couples TRBV10-3 to TRBJ1-5; 7 nucleotides match TRBD1. Germline CDR1 reads ENHRY; CDR2 reads SYGVKD. J lost 2 bases, V lost 8 bases, and 9 bases had no gene match. This CDR3 region has 15 residues. CDR3 loop: CAIAPPTGGNQPQHF. CDR3 nucleotide sequence: TGTGCCATCGCGCCCCCCACAGGGGGCAATCAGCCCCAGCATTTT.

This sequence joins TRBV12-3 or TRBV12-4 and TRBJ1-1, with a tentative D call TRBD1 (6 bases). V lost 5 bases to trimming and J lost 8 bases, with 6 bases between them. This CDR3 has 10 residues. The CDR3 sequence is CASSQGEAFF. CDR3 nucleotide sequence: TGTGCCAGCAGTCAGGGGGAAGCTTTCTTT.

This clonotype appeared a few times. The rearrangement joins TRBV7-9 to TRBJ2-7; D unclear. The CDR3 length is 15 residues. The germline gives CDR1 SEHNR, CDR2 FQNEAQ (reference sequence). V lost 3 bases and J 2 bases, leaving 14 bases between the germline ends. The DNA of the CDR3 is TGTGCCAGCAGCTTCCCCGGACCCTACGCCTACGAGCAGTACTTC. It yields the protein CASSFPGPYAYEQYF.

For the CDR3, the DNA is TGTGCCAGCAGCGTAGATGCGGCAGAGGACGATGAGCAGTTCTTC. It encodes CASSVDAAEDDEQFF. V usage is TRBV9 and J usage is TRBJ2-1, with D uncertain. The CDR3 sequence is 15 residues long. The V end lost 0 bases, the J end lost 8 bases, and 15 bases lay between the germline ends. CDR1 is SGDLS and CDR2 is YYNGEE in the germline V gene.

This clonotype showed up just a few times. The rearrangement joins TRBV20-1 to TRBJ2-3; 9 positions agree with TRBD2. CDR3 length equals 17 residues. CDR1 is DFQATT, CDR2 SNEGSKA, per germline (reference sequence). V lost 0 bases and J lost 5; bases outside the gene matches: 12. This chain's CDR3 is CSARDPPSGGQGDTQYF. CDR3 nucleotides: TGCAGTGCTAGAGATCCCCCCAGCGGGGGGCAGGGAGATACGCAGTATTTT.